A selection of T cell receptor beta chains follows, all from one sample in a study of OX40 agonist ivuxolimab in advanced cancers. Measured with immunoSEQ multiplex PCR; TCRdb has only the in-frame clones, and not every one. The sample contains 60,000 or so clones, about four fifths of which appear only once. Sequences were derived from CD4+ or CD8+ T cells sorted from blood, sampled in a trial of the OX40 agonist ivuxolimab. These receptors originate from an adult with an advanced solid tumor such as melanoma, head and neck, liver or kidney cancer. The CDR3 runs from the conserved cysteine through the conserved F or W. The order of the fields is clone size, D gene, J gene, V gene, CDR3 protein, CDR3 DNA. D genes are given only for firm matches. Expanded clones get a size class; other rows say once, few or many, or leave the size out.

clone size: few
D gene: .
J gene: TRBJ2-5
V gene: TRBV14
CDR3 protein: CASSQVPLARETQYF
CDR3 DNA: TGTGCCAGCAGCCAAGTACCTCTAGCGAGAGAGACCCAGTACTTC

clone size: .
D gene: TRBD1
J gene: TRBJ1-1
V gene: TRBV9
CDR3 protein: CASSAGTATEAFF
CDR3 DNA: TGTGCCAGCAGCGCCGGGACAGCCACTGAAGCTTTCTTT

clone size: .
D gene: .
J gene: TRBJ2-1
V gene: TRBV29-1
CDR3 protein: CSVVPSASYNEQFF
CDR3 DNA: TGCAGCGTTGTACCTAGTGCCTCCTACAATGAGCAGTTCTTC

clone size: .
D gene: TRBD2
J gene: TRBJ2-7
V gene: TRBV27
CDR3 protein: CASRSGGIYEQYF
CDR3 DNA: TGTGCCAGCAGATCCGGGGGGATCTACGAGCAGTACTTC

clone size: .
D gene: TRBD1
J gene: TRBJ1-2
V gene: TRBV15
CDR3 protein: CATSLGQVGGYTF
CDR3 DNA: TGTGCCACCAGCCTGGGACAGGTCGGTGGCTACACCTTC

clone size: .
D gene: .
J gene: TRBJ1-1
V gene: TRBV2
CDR3 protein: CASSERDGRRSRTEAFF
CDR3 DNA: TGTGCCAGCAGTGAGAGGGACGGGAGACGAAGTAGAACTGAAGCTTTCTTT

clone size: .
D gene: TRBD1
J gene: TRBJ1-1
V gene: TRBV27
CDR3 protein: CASTKRRPGQGMNTEAFF
CDR3 DNA: TGTGCCAGCACCAAACGTCGACCGGGACAGGGAATGAACACTGAAGCTTTCTTT

clone size: .
D gene: TRBD2
J gene: TRBJ2-1
V gene: TRBV7-9
CDR3 protein: CASSLGTSGRNNEQFF
CDR3 DNA: TGTGCCAGCAGCTTAGGGACTAGCGGGAGGAACAATGAGCAGTTCTTC

clone size: .
D gene: TRBD1
J gene: TRBJ1-2
V gene: TRBV7-9
CDR3 protein: CASSAGPGTGPSGYTF
CDR3 DNA: TGTGCCAGCAGCGCCGGCCCCGGGACAGGGCCTTCGGGCTACACCTTC

clone size: .
D gene: .
J gene: TRBJ2-7
V gene: TRBV18
CDR3 protein: CASSPGGAVYEQYF
CDR3 DNA: TGTGCCAGCTCACCTGGGGGGGCGGTCTACGAGCAGTACTTC

clone size: .
D gene: TRBD2
J gene: TRBJ2-3
V gene: TRBV5-4
CDR3 protein: CASSSGLAGTDTQYF
CDR3 DNA: TGTGCCAGCAGCTCCGGACTAGCGGGAACAGATACGCAGTATTTT

clone size: .
D gene: .
J gene: TRBJ1-1
V gene: TRBV4-1
CDR3 protein: CASSQDGGLPVNTEAFF
CDR3 DNA: TGCGCCAGCAGCCAAGATGGGGGGCTCCCGGTGAACACTGAAGCTTTCTTT

clone size: .
D gene: TRBD1
J gene: TRBJ2-3
V gene: TRBV13
CDR3 protein: CASSPRGQASTDTQYF
CDR3 DNA: TGTGCCAGCAGCCCAAGGGGACAGGCGAGCACAGATACGCAGTATTTT

clone size: .
D gene: .
J gene: TRBJ2-5
V gene: TRBV2
CDR3 protein: CASSGPDLGEQYF
CDR3 DNA: TGTGCCAGCAGTGGCCCGGACCTGGGGGAGCAGTACTTC

clone size: .
D gene: TRBD2
J gene: TRBJ2-5
V gene: TRBV11-2
CDR3 protein: CASSPTLAGGVETQYF
CDR3 DNA: TGTGCCAGCAGCCCTACCCTAGCGGGGGGCGTGGAGACCCAGTACTTC

clone size: few
D gene: .
J gene: TRBJ2-2
V gene: TRBV5-5
CDR3 protein: CASSLKAVGNTGELFF
CDR3 DNA: TGTGCCAGCAGCTTAAAGGCGGTCGGGAACACCGGGGAGCTGTTTTTT

clone size: .
D gene: .
J gene: TRBJ2-2
V gene: TRBV5-1
CDR3 protein: CASSLASSYTGELFF
CDR3 DNA: TGCGCCAGCAGCTTGGCTAGTTCGTACACCGGGGAGCTGTTTTTT